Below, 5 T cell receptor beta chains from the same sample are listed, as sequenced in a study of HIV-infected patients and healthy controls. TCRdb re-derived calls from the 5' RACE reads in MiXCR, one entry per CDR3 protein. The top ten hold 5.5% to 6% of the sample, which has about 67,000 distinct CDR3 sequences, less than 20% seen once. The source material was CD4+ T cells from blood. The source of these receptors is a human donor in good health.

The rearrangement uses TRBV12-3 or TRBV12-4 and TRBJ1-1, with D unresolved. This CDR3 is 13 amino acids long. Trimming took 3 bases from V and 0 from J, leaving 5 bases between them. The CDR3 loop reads CASSFYLNTEAFF. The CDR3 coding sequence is TGTGCCAGCAGTTTTTATCTGAACACTGAAGCTTTCTTT.

The CDR3 DNA reads as TGTGCCAGCAGTTTGTTGGTTCCTCGGTTCGCGAACACCGGGGAGCTGTTTTTT. Its protein product is CASSLLVPRFANTGELFF. V gene TRBV12-3 or TRBV12-4 combines with J gene TRBJ2-2; no clear D. The CDR3 is made up of 18 amino acids. Deletions cut 3 bases from V and 0 bases from J, with 17 bases between.

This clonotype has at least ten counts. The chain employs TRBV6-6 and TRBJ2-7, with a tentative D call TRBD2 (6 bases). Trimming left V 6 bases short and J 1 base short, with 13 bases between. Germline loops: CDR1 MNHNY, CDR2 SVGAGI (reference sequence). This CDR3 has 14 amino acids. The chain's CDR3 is CASRNARGSYEQYF. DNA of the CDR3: TGTGCCAGCAGAAACGCCCGGGGGTCCTACGAGCAGTACTTC.

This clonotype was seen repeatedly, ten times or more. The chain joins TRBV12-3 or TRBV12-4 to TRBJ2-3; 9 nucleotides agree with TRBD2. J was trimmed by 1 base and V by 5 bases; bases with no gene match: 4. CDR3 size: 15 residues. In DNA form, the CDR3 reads TGTGCCAGCAGTCGACTAGCGGAGGGCACAGATACGCAGTATTTT. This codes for CASSRLAEGTDTQYF.

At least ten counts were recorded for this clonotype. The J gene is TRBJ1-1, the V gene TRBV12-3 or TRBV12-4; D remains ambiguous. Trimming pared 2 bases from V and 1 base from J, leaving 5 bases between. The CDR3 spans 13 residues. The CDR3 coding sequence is TGTGCCAGCAGTTTAAAGGGGAACACTGAAGCTTTCTTT. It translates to CASSLKGNTEAFF.